The T cell receptor (beta chain) described here comes from a study of blood T cells in healthy people across ages (dated by TCRdb to the mid-2010s). About the full investigation: In model experiments, template switching captured about one uniquely barcoded TCR beta cDNA molecule for every two T cells. To track age-related changes in TCR beta repertoire diversity, the study relied on deep sequencing normalized with unique cDNA molecular identifiers. Donors were grouped into four age groups: young (average 16 years), middle-aged (about 40), aged (around 62) and long-lived (about 89). Donors of different ages were randomly distributed across sequencing lanes to avoid experimental bias. The study analyzed two additional independent replicas of 1 million unique cDNA reads from the same blood draw for two donors, one aged 18 to 30 and one aged 80 or older. What the research found in general, with its limitations: Compared with the aged group, the long-lived group had more naive CD4+ T cells, fewer expanded clones and increased TCR diversity, a pattern suggesting age selection. Bulk unsorted PBMC profiling prevented conclusive comparison of naive and antigen-experienced compartments. Estimates of total diversity from one million sequenced T cells were regarded as lower bounds and underestimates. A strong correlation was found between observed TCR beta diversity and the percentage of naive T cells measured by flow cytometry. As age increased, observed TCR beta diversity per million T cells dropped in a roughly linear way, and a significant reduction was already evident by age 40. Because donor CMV infection status was unknown, age-related changes in expanded clonotypes were potentially confounded.

Libraries were built with 5' RACE. Instrument used: Illumina HiSeq 2500. A second PCR of 7 to 11 cycles was performed with a sample-barcoded 5' primer and a J-beta primer mix. A template-switch 5' adaptor carrying 12 random nucleotides introduced a unique molecular identifier onto each TCR beta cDNA molecule. At least 3 million CDR3-containing paired-end reads were obtained from each sample. First-strand cDNA was synthesized from all RNA with the Mint cDNA synthesis kit, primed by a TRBC-specific oligonucleotide. All cDNA was treated with uracil-DNA glycosylase and then went through a first 18-cycle PCR with the universal primers M1SS and BC2_uni_R. Concerning the study's data processing: For normalization, 1 million high-quality reads, each with a distinct molecular identifier, were randomly selected from each sample. Instead of being binned into consensus sequences, reads that shared molecular identifiers were thrown out. MiTCR, with a Q25 quality threshold and the strictest error-elimination algorithm, was used for CDR3 identification, clonotype clustering and error correction. Lower-bound total TCR beta diversity was estimated with a nonparametric unseen species model using Euler transformation. TCRdb reworked the public reads: Q25 trimming with fastp, MiXCR clone assembly, productive beta chains retained. Every CDR3 protein is listed once, alongside the most common genes and DNA of its rows. The authors' filters were not applied to this entry. This sample comprises around 1,600,000 distinct CDR3 sequences, roughly 43% of them detected only once. More than 4% of the sample is held by the ten biggest clonotypes.

From the cysteine through the phenylalanine, the CDR3 covers 17 amino acids. Here the CDR3 DNA is all that survives: 51 bases in frame from base 1. As regards this clonotype: Its antigen specificity is not known. Base qualities are not at hand, and no much larger clone is one base apart.

Systemically healthy Caucasian individuals from Russia, approximately 39 in total and aged roughly 6 to 100 years, were included as donors. Around 10 milliliters of peripheral blood were collected from each donor into EDTA-treated Vacutainer tubes. PBMCs were isolated by Ficoll-Paque density-gradient centrifugation, with at least 6 million obtained per sample. Trizol reagent was used to extract total RNA from PBMCs, with at least 6 micrograms per sample. For every donor, flow cytometry on a PBMC aliquot measured the percentage of naive CD45RAhigh/CD27high T cells. This receptor chain uses TRBV21-1 and TRBJ2-1; the table gives TRBD2 as D, unverified against the DNA. TRBV21-1 is recorded as a pseudogene. Sequencing was carried out using blood. The sequence came from a woman under 30 in good health. The DNA reads TGTGCCAGCAGCAAAGAAGGACTAGCGGGGGCCTACAATGAGCAGTTCTTC. This is translated as CASSKEGLAGAYNEQFF.